This paragraph reports one TCR beta chain. Its antigen remains undetermined. No much larger clone exists at a distance of one base, and base qualities are not known. The immunoSEQ Assay was used to sequence TCRbeta CDR3 regions. After extraction, genomic DNA underwent amplification by bias-controlled multiplex PCR, followed by high-throughput sequencing. The paper's data handling went like this. Collapsing and filtering of sequences were performed to quantify the absolute abundance of each unique TCRbeta CDR3 region. T cell fraction was estimated by normalizing TCRbeta template counts to usable DNA, which was measured by amplifying reference genes present in all nucleated cells. Repertoire TCRs were annotated as SARS-CoV-2-specific when V gene, CDR3 amino acid sequence and J gene were exactly matched to a known reactive TCR set. The reference SARS-CoV-2 TCR set was obtained from MIRA and was filtered for enrichment in COVID-19-positive ImmuneCODE repertoires, whereby public or cross-reactive TCRs were removed. Based on the MIRA antigens, annotated TCRs were further analysed at the level of specific ORF or position within ORF. Breadth was defined as the number of annotated unique rearrangements divided by the total number of unique productive rearrangements, and depth was defined as the summed frequency of the annotated unique rearrangements. Two-sided Wilcoxon rank-sum tests were applied when comparing TCR breadth between groups. TCRdb obtained this table from immuneACCESS and retained in-frame rearrangements with V and J assigned. These tables miss some clones; where compared with another copy, unresolved V genes account for less than half of the shortfall, and the remainder is unexplained. That table is the source of V, J and clone size, and D and trimming were worked out from the DNA. The sample table records around 400,000 clones; over 75% of these occur just once. Together, the top ten hold around 2% of the sample.

This specimen comes from a study of Ad26.COV2.S vaccination and SARS-CoV-2 variants (dated by TCRdb to the early 2020s). With respect to the entire study: Vaccine-arm donors came from COV1001, a multicentre, randomized, double-blind, placebo-controlled phase I-IIa trial of Ad26.COV2.S in healthy adults. A total of some 30 samples were included in the TCR-sequenced set, comprising roughly 20 Ad26.COV2.S vaccine recipients, 5 placebo recipients and 8 SARS-CoV-2 convalescent individuals. Trial participants were randomized into five groups of five: low-dose or high-dose Ad26.COV2.S given once or twice, or placebo on both occasions. The specificity and breadth of SARS-CoV-2-reactive T cell receptors after Ad26.COV2.S vaccination were assessed by TCRbeta repertoire sequencing. Ad26.COV2.S was administered intramuscularly at 5 x 10^10 or 1 x 10^11 viral particles, either as a single shot or as two shots given 56 days apart. Investigators did not know the trial group allocation while performing experiments and assessing outcomes.

Broad study findings and their caveats: Compared with placebo recipients, Ad26.COV2.S recipients showed higher spike-specific TCR breadth (P = 0.0014). Vaccine and placebo recipients had similar non-spike TCR breadth, a finding consistent with the vaccine containing only spike. After vaccination, spike-specific CD8+ and CD4+ T cell responses were reported to show substantial breadth. The authors noted that total T cell responses may have been underestimated by the TCR breadth and depth analyses. The study lacked the statistical power to compare responses across vaccine doses or regimens.

Interpreted using the paper, the treatment or condition label stands for: some 20 received Ad26.COV2.S at low or high dose, single or two shots; about 5 received placebo; per-sample allocation not given. For vaccine and placebo recipients, repertoires were sequenced using samples collected on day 63 after the first injection. In Cohort 1b, about 27 adults aged 18-55 years were enrolled at a single site in Boston, USA, between 29 July and 7 August 2020. Ad26.COV2.S was a replication-incompetent adenovirus type 26 vector that expressed a prefusion-stabilized SARS-CoV-2 spike protein derived from the original Wuhan strain. This TCR came from a person between 18 and 60 years old who received the Ad26.COV2.S COVID-19 vaccine or a placebo. Material: peripheral blood, obtained in a trial of Ad26.COV2.S vaccine versus placebo.

Here is the DNA: TGTGCCTGGAGTAGACCCGCGGACACCGGGGAGCTGTTTTTT. Its protein product is CAWSRPADTGELFF. The chain links TRBV30 with TRBJ2-2; the D segment cannot be called with confidence. The CDR3, cysteine through phenylalanine, is 14 amino acids long. This entry keeps only the CDR3 DNA: 42 bases, framed from base 1. V loses 2 bases, J loses 3 bases, and the germline ends lie 10 bases apart. The germline V gene (reference sequence) specifies GTSNPN as CDR1 and SVGIG as CDR2.